The clone carrying this TCR beta chain was counted at least ten times. Its antigen remains unidentified. 5'RACE primed at constant segments yielded TCR alpha and TCR beta cDNA libraries bearing sample barcodes and UMIs. TCRdb re-derived calls from the 5' RACE reads in MiXCR, one entry per CDR3 protein. The sample contains 450,000 to 700,000 distinct CDR3 sequences, roughly 17% of which appear only once. This sample stems from a study of T-cell memory formation after mild COVID-19. Study results and limitations: Proof of SARS-CoV-2 specificity was absent for the second-wave clones that crested on day 37. Clones shrinking from day 15 to 85 showed even CD4/CD8 mixes; later expanders tilted CD4+. Among CD4+ contracting clones, most were CM and EM, and CD8+ ones EMRA.

The CDR3 has 13 residues. Per germline, CDR1 SGHRS and CDR2 YFSETQ. V dropped 2 bases and J dropped 3 bases, with 7 bases sitting between them. The specimen sequenced was PBMCs or a T cell subset sorted from them (not recorded which). The TCR comes from an adult woman who had mild COVID-19 (a few samples of this study predate the infection). Cell type and time point are not known. This rearrangement joins TRBV5-1 to TRBJ2-3; D gene ambiguous. The CDR3: CASSFILTDTQYF. CDR3 nucleotides: TGCGCCAGCAGCTTTATTTTGACAGATACGCAGTATTTT.